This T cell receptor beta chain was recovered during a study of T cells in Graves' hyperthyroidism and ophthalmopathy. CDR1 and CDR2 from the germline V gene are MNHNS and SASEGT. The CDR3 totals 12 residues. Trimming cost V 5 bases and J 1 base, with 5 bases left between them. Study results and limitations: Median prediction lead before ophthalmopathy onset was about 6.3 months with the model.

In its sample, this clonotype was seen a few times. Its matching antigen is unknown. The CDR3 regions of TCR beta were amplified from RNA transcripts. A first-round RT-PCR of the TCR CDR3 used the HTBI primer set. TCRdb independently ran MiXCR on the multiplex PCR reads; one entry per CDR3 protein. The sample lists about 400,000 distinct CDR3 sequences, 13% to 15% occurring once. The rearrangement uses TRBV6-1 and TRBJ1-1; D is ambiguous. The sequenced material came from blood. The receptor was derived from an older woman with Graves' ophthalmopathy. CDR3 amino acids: CASSPENTEAFF. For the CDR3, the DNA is TGTGCCAGCAGTCCCGAGAACACTGAAGCTTTCTTT.